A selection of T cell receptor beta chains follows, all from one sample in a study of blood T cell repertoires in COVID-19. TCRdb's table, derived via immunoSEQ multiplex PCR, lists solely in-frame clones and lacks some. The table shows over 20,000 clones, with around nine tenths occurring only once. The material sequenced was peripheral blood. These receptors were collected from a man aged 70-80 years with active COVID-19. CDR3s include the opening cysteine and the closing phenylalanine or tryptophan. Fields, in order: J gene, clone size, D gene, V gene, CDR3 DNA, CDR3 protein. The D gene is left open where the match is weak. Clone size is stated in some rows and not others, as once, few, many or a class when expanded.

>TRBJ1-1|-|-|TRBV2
TGTGCCAGCAGTGAAGAAGCGGGGTACACTGAAGCTTTCTTT
CASSEEAGYTEAFF
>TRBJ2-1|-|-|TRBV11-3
TGTGCCAGCAGCTTAGGCAGGGTAGGCAATGAGCAGTTCTTC
CASSLGRVGNEQFF
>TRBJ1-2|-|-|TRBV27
TGTGCCAGCAGTTTCGCCAGGGCTCGTAACTATGGCTACACCTTC
CASSFARARNYGYTF
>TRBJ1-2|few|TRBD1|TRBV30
TGTGCCTGGAGGCCGCCGGGACAGGGCTATGGCTACACCTTC
CAWRPPGQGYGYTF
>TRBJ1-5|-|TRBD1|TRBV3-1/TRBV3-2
TGTGCCAGCAGCCTATCGTGGGGACAGGGGCGGAATCAGCCCCAGCATTTT
CASSLSWGQGRNQPQHF
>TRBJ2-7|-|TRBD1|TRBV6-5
TGTGCCATAGCAGACAGGGGTTGGGGGCAGTACTTC
CAIADRGWGQYF
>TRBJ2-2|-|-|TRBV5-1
TGCGCCAGCAGTCACAGGGACACCGGGGAGCTGTTTTTT
CASSHRDTGELFF
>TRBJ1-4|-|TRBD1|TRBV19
TGTGCCAGTAGTATATTTGCGGGGGGGACAGGAACCCGCGGAAAACTGTTTTTT
CASSIFAGGTGTRGKLFF
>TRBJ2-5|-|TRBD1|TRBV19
TGTGCCAGTAGTCCGACCGGGACAGGGGGCGCGAAGACCCAGTACTTC
CASSPTGTGGAKTQYF
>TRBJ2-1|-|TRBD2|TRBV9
TGTGCCAGCAGCGTAGCGGTAGCGGGAGGCGGTGAGCAGTTCTTC
CASSVAVAGGGEQFF